These 17 T cell receptor beta chains share one sample of origin, sequenced in a study of control samples from healthy donors and cancer patients. Using immunoSEQ multiplex PCR, the repertoire was profiled, and TCRdb retains in-frame clones only, with some absent. The sample contains about 45,000 clones, about three quarters of which appear only once. Sequenced sample: formalin-fixed, paraffin-embedded tissue. These receptor sequences come from a male donor with melanoma.

Worth noting for this clone: Mismatch with germline at one junction end may stem from a read error. Here the CDR3 reads CASSQSRNPGELFF. The CDR3 nucleotides read TGTGCCAGCAGCCAATCGAGGAACCCCGGGGAGCTGTTTTTT. The chain is built from TRBV16 and TRBJ2-2; no clear D. Germline V CDR1 and CDR2: KGHSY, FQNENV. The CDR3 covers 14 residues.

The genes are TRBV19 and TRBJ1-5; maybe TRBD1 (6 bases). Between the trimmed V and J ends, which lost 6 bases and 5 bases, there was a span of 11 bases. Germline-derived CDR1 and CDR2 are LNHDA and SQIVND (reference sequence). This CDR3 contains 13 residues. DNA of the CDR3: TGTGCCAGTAGAAGGACAGCCCATCAGCCCCAGCATTTT. This translates into CASRRTAHQPQHF.

This clone was found a few times. The V and J genes are TRBV28 and TRBJ2-1; D uncertain. V was trimmed by 3 bases and J by 10 bases, leaving 7 bases between them. The CDR3 runs to 11 residues. CDR1 is MDHEN, CDR2 SYDVKM, per germline. As DNA, the CDR3 is TGTGCCAGCAGTTTTCTACGGGAGCAGTTCTTC. This translates into CASSFLREQFF.

This clone was seen only once. The chain recombines TRBV5-1 with TRBJ2-7; TRBD1 is a possible D gene (5 bases). Germline CDR1 is SGHRS and CDR2 is YFSETQ. This CDR3 is 14 amino acids long. V was trimmed by 4 bases and J by 2 bases, leaving 13 bases between them. The CDR3 DNA sequence: TGCGCCAGCAGCCTGGACACCCTTACCTACGAGCAGTACTTC. Translating gives CASSLDTLTYEQYF.

The V gene is TRBV2, the J gene TRBJ2-2, with D perhaps matching TRBD1 or TRBD2 (6 bases each). V lost 1 base and J 4 bases, leaving 13 bases between the germline ends. Germline assignment: CDR1 SNHLY and CDR2 FYNNEI. This CDR3 spans 16 amino acids. CDR3: CASSEEGGWLTGELFF. CDR3 DNA sequence: TGTGCCAGCAGTGAAGAGGGGGGCTGGCTCACCGGGGAGCTGTTTTTT.

The rearrangement links TRBV5-6 to TRBJ2-3; possibly TRBD1 for D (6 bases). Germline-derived CDR1 and CDR2 are SGHDT and YYEEEE. This CDR3 comprises 16 residues. V was clipped by 4 bases and J by 0 bases, with 15 bases between them. Here the CDR3 DNA reads TGTGCCAGCAGCCTAACAGGGCAGCACAGCACAGATACGCAGTATTTT. It specifies CASSLTGQHSTDTQYF. Variable domain in full (rest from reference TRBV5-6 and TRBJ2-3): DAGVTQSPTHLIKTRGQQVTLRCSPKSGHDTVSWYQQALGQGPQFIFQYYEEEERQRGNFPDRFSGHQFPNYSSELNVNALLLGDSALYLCASSLTGQHSTDTQYFGPGTRLTVL.

This clone is deemed medium-sized (0.01 to 0.1%). V usage is TRBV6-4 and J usage is TRBJ2-4, with 9 nucleotides matching TRBD2. Germline V gene data show CDR1 as MRHNA and CDR2 as SNTAGT. The CDR3 is 17 residues long. Germline trimming cut 0 bases from V and 1 base from J; bases unmatched to any gene: 4. The CDR3, as DNA: TGTGCCAGCAGTGACTCCCCAGCGGGAGGTGCCAAAAACATTCAGTACTTC. Protein sequence: CASSDSPAGGAKNIQYF.

In nucleotides, the CDR3 is TGTGCCAGCAGAAAGACCGGGATTTCCTACAATGAGCAGTTCTTC. This gives the protein CASRKTGISYNEQFF. The V and J genes are TRBV3-1 (or the pseudogene TRBV3-2) and TRBJ2-1; D might be TRBD2 (5 bases). V lost 6 bases, J lost 1 base, and 13 bases lay in between. Germline V gene sequence: CDR1 LGHDT, CDR2 YNNKEL (reference sequence). The CDR3 has 15 residues.

This clone occurred once. The V gene is TRBV12-1, the J gene TRBJ2-2; no DNA check was done on the table's D call, TRBD2. TRBV12-1 is a recognized pseudogene. The length of the CDR3 is 15 residues. The CDR3 protein is CASSISGRATGELFF. The CDR3 DNA sequence: TGTGCCAGCAGCATTAGCGGGAGGGCCACCGGGGAGCTGTTTTTT.

This chain's CDR3 is CASSFPALYEQYF. Here the CDR3 DNA reads TGTGCCAGCAGCTTCCCAGCCCTCTACGAGCAGTACTTC. The chain combines TRBV28 with TRBJ2-7; no definite D call. Trimming stripped 6 bases from V and 3 bases from J, with 12 bases between. Germline V gene data show CDR1 as MDHEN and CDR2 as SYDVKM. The CDR3 has 13 amino acids.

This chain links TRBV28 with TRBJ1-2; TRBD1 might be the D (6 bases). CDR1 and CDR2 from the germline V gene are MDHEN and SYDVKM. This CDR3 is built from 18 residues. V lost 6 bases and J lost 4, with 27 bases in between. CDR3 in DNA: TGTGCCAGCAGCCTCAATCCCACTGACAGGTGGTCGGGCTATGGCTACACCTTC. Translating it yields CASSLNPTDRWSGYGYTF.

This clone came up many times. The rearrangement links TRBV2 to TRBJ2-2; D possibly matches TRBD1 or TRBD2 (6 bases each). V lost 4 bases and J lost 3, with 9 bases in between. The germline gives CDR1 SNHLY, CDR2 FYNNEI. This CDR3 spans 14 amino acids. The CDR3 DNA reads as TGTGCCAGCAGTGCCGGGGGCTACACCGGGGAGCTGTTTTTT. Translated: CASSAGGYTGELFF.

The chain links TRBV5-4 to TRBJ1-5; TRBD1 matches at 7 bases. Per germline, CDR1 SGHNT and CDR2 YYREEE (reference sequence). This CDR3 region has 16 residues. Trimming took 0 bases from V and 4 from J; bases not matched to a gene: 7. CDR3 sequence reads: CASSLGEGQKNQPQHF. CDR3 coding DNA: TGTGCCAGCAGCTTGGGGGAGGGACAGAAAAATCAGCCCCAGCATTTT.

V usage is TRBV19 and J usage is TRBJ1-4; D uncertain. The length of the CDR3 is 15 residues. V lost 5 bases and J 7 bases, leaving 17 bases between the germline ends. Germline V gene sequence: CDR1 LNHDA, CDR2 SQIVND (reference sequence). This CDR3 is CASSREWRLVEKLFF. CDR3 DNA sequence: TGTGCCAGTAGTCGGGAGTGGAGGCTTGTTGAAAAACTGTTTTTT.

This clone was seen a few times. The chain uses TRBV29-1 and TRBJ1-1; no firm D call. This CDR3 comprises 14 residues. V lost 8 bases and J 5 bases, leaving 21 bases between the germline ends. Germline values: CDR1 SQVTM, CDR2 ANQGSEA. The CDR3 region has the DNA TGCAGCACCCGGGAGGCAGGTCGAACGACTGAAGCTTTCTTT. This sequence encodes CSTREAGRTTEAFF.

Only one count was recorded for this clone. This chain connects TRBV18 to TRBJ2-3; the D is unclear. V was clipped by 2 bases and J by 6 bases, with 9 bases between them. Germline CDR1 is KGHSH and CDR2 is LQKENI. The length of the CDR3 is 13 residues. CDR3 region: CASSPEYSDTQYF. The CDR3, as DNA: TGTGCCAGCTCACCAGAGTATTCCGATACGCAGTATTTT.

This chain joins TRBV2 and TRBJ1-5; TRBD1 agrees at 7 bases. The CDR3 is 15 amino acids. Trimming took 3 bases from V and 3 from J; bases not matched to a gene: 5. Per germline, CDR1 SNHLY and CDR2 FYNNEI. CDR3: CASSDGDSYNQPQHF. CDR3 in DNA: TGTGCCAGCAGTGATGGGGACAGCTACAATCAGCCCCAGCATTTT.